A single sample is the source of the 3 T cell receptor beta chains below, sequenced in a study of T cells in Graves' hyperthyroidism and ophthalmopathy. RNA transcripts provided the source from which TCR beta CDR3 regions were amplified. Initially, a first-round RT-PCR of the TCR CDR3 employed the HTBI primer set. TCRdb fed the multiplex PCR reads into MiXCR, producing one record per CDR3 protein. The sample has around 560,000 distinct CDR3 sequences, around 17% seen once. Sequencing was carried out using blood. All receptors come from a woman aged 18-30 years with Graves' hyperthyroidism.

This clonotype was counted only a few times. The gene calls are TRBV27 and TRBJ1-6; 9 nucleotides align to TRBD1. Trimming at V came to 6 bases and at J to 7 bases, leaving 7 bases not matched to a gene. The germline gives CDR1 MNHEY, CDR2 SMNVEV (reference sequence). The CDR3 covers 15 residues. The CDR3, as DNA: TGTGCCAGCAGCCCCAGGACAGGGGAAAATTCACCCCTCCACTTT. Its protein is CASSPRTGENSPLHF.

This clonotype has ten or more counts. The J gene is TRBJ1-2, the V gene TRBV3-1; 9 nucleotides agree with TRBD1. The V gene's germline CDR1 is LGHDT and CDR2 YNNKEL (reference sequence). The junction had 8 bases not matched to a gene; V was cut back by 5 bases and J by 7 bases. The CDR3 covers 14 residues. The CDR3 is CASSWGQGKFGYTF. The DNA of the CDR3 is TGTGCCAGCAGCTGGGGACAGGGAAAGTTTGGCTACACCTTC. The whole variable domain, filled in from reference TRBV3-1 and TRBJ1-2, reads DTAVSQTPKYLVTQMGNDKSIKCEQNLGHDTMYWYKQDSKKFLKIMFSYNNKELIINETVPNRFSPKSPDKAHLNLHINSLELGDSAVYFCASSWGQGKFGYTFGSGTRLTVV.

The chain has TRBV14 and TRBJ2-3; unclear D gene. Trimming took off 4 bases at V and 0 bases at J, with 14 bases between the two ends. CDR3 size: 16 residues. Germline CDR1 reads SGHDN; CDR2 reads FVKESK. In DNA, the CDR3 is TGTGCCAGCAGCCTATCCCTGAACCCTAGCACAGATACGCAGTATTTT. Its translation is CASSLSLNPSTDTQYF.